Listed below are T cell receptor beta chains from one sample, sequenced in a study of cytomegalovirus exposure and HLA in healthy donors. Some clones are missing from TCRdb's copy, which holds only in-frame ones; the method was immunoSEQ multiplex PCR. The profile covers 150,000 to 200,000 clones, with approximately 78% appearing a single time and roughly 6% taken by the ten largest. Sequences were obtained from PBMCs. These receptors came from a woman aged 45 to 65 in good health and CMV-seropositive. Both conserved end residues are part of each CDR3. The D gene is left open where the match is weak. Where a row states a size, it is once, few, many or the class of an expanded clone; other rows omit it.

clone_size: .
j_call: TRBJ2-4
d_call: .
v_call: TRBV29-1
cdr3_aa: CSVGLRAKNIQYF
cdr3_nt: TGCAGCGTTGGGTTGCGGGCCAAAAACATTCAGTACTTC

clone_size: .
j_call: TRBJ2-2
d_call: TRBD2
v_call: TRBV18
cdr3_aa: CASSRASGTGTGELFF
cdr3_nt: TGTGCCAGCTCACGCGCTAGCGGGACCGGCACCGGGGAGCTGTTTTTT

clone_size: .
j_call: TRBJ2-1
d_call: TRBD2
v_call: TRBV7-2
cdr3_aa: CASSLLAGATSEQFF
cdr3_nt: TGTGCCAGCAGCTTACTAGCGGGAGCGACCAGCGAGCAGTTCTTC

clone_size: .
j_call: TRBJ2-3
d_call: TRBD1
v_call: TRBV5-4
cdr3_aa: CASSFQGATDTQYF
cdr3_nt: TGTGCCAGCAGCTTCCAGGGGGCCACAGATACGCAGTATTTT

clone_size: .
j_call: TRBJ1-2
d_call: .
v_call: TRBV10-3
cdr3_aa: CAMAREDTGYGYTF
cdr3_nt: TGTGCCATGGCTCGAGAGGACACCGGCTATGGCTACACCTTC

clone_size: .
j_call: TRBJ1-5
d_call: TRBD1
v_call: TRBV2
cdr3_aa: CASSVGKRGLVQPQHF
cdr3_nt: TGTGCCAGCAGTGTGGGGAAGAGGGGGCTAGTTCAGCCCCAGCATTTT

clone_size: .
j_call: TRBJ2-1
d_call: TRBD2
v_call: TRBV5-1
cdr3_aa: CASSGPSGGPGNEQFF
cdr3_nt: TGCGCCAGCAGCGGACCTAGCGGGGGGCCGGGCAATGAGCAGTTCTTC

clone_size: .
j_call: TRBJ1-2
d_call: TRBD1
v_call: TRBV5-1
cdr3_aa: CASSGTGDYGYTF
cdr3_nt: TGCGCCAGCAGCGGGACAGGGGACTATGGCTACACCTTC

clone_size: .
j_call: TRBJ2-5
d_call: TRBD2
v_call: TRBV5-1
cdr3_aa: CASSLSGGTQETQYF
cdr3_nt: TGCGCCAGCAGCCTAAGCGGGGGTACGCAGGAGACCCAGTACTTC

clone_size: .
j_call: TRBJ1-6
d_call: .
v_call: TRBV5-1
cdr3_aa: CASSLQGMSSYNSPLHF
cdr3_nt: TGCGCCAGCAGCTTGCAGGGGATGAGCTCCTATAATTCACCCCTCCACTTT

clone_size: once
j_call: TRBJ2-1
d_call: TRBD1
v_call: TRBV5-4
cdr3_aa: CASSVGRGRDEQFF
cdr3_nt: TGTGCCAGCAGCGTGGGTAGGGGGCGGGATGAGCAGTTCTTC